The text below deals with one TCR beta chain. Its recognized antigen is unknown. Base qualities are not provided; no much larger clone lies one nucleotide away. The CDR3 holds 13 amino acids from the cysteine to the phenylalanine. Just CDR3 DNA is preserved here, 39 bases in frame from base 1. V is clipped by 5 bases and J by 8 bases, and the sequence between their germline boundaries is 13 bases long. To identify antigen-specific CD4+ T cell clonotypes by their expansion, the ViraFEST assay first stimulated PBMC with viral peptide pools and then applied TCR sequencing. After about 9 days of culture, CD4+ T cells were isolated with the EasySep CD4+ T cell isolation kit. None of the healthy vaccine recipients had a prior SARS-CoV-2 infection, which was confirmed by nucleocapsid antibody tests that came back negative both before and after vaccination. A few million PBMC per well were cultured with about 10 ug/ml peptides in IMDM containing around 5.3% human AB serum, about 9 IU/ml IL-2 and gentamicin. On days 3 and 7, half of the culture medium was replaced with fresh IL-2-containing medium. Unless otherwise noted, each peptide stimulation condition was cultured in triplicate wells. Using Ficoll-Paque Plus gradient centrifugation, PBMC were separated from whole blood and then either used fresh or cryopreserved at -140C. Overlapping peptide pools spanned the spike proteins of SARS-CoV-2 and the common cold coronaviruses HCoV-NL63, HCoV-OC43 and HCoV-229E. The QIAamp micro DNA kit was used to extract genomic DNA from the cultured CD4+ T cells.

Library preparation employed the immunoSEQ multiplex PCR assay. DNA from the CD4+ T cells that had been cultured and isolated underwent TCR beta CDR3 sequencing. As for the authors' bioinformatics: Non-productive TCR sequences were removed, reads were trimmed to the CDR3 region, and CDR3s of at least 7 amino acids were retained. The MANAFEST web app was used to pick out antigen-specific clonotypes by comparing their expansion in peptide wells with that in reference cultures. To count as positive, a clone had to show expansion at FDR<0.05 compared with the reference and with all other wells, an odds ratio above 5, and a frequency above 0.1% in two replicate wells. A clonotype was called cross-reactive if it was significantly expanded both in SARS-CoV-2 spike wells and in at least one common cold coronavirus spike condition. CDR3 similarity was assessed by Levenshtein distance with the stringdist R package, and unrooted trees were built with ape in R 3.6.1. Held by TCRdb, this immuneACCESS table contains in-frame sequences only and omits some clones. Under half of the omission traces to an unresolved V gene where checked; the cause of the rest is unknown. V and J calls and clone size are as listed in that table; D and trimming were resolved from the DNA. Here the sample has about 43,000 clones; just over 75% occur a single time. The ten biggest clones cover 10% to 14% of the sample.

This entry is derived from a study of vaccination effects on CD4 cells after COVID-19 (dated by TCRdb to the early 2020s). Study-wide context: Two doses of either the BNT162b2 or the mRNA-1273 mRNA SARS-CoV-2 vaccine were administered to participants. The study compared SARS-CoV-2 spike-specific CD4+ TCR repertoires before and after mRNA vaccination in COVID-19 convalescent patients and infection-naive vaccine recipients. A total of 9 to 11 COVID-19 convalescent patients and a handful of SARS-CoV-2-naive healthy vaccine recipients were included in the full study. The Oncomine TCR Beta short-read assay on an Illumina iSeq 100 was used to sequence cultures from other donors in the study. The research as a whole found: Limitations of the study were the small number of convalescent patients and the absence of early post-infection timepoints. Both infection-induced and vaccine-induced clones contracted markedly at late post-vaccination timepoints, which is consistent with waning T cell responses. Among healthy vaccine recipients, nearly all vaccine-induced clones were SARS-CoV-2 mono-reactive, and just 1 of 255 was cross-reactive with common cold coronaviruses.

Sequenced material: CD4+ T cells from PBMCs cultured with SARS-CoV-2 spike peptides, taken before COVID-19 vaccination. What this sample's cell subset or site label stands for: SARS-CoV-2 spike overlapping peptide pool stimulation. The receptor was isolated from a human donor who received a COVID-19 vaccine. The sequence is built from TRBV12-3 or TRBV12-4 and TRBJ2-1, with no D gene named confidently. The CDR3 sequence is CASSNKGTDEQFF. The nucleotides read TGTGCCAGCAGTAACAAGGGAACGGATGAGCAGTTCTTC.